A selection of T cell receptor beta chains follows, all from one sample in a study of blood T cell repertoires in COVID-19. The assay was immunoSEQ multiplex PCR, and TCRdb's table has in-frame clones only and misses some. The sample holds roughly 380,000 clones; 70% to 90% are singletons and the top ten take 1.3%. Sequencing input: PBMCs or T cells enriched from blood (not recorded which). Every receptor here comes from a man aged 30 to 39 who had recovered from COVID-19. Each CDR3 is given with its conserved first and last residue. Fields, in order: V gene, J gene, clone size, D gene, CDR3 protein, CDR3 DNA. The D gene is left open where the match is weak. Size tells how often a clone was seen (once, few, many) or the class of an expanded clone, and some rows leave it out.

V: TRBV5-6
J: TRBJ2-1
size: .
D: TRBD2
CDR3: CASSNPLAGAAYNEQFF
DNA: TGTGCCAGCAGCAATCCTCTAGCGGGGGCTGCCTACAATGAGCAGTTCTTC

V: TRBV12-5
J: TRBJ1-2
size: .
D: .
CDR3: CASGLVGSGQAYGYTF
DNA: TGTGCTAGTGGTTTGGTGGGTTCGGGTCAAGCCTATGGCTACACCTTC

V: TRBV9
J: TRBJ2-5
size: .
D: TRBD2
CDR3: CASTQRGGGETQYF
DNA: TGTGCCAGCACCCAGCGGGGGGGTGGAGAGACCCAGTACTTC

V: TRBV7-9
J: TRBJ1-2
size: .
D: TRBD1
CDR3: CASSLETGAYGYTF
DNA: TGTGCCAGCAGCTTAGAGACAGGGGCCTATGGCTACACCTTC

V: TRBV12-5
J: TRBJ2-1
size: once
D: TRBD2
CDR3: CASASRGESSYNEQFF
DNA: TGTGCTAGTGCCTCCCGGGGGGAAAGCTCCTACAATGAGCAGTTCTTC

V: TRBV7-9
J: TRBJ1-5
size: .
D: .
CDR3: CASSPPTAGPNQPQHF
DNA: TGTGCCAGCAGCCCCCCCACAGCAGGGCCGAATCAGCCCCAGCATTTT

V: TRBV12-3/TRBV12-4
J: TRBJ1-6
size: .
D: .
CDR3: CASRQGTGSPLHF
DNA: TGTGCCAGCAGACAGGGAACCGGATCACCCCTCCACTTT

V: TRBV29-1
J: TRBJ2-7
size: .
D: .
CDR3: CSVVQGYEQYF
DNA: TGCAGCGTAGTACAGGGCTACGAGCAGTACTTC

V: TRBV19
J: TRBJ1-1
size: .
D: .
CDR3: CASSISVNTEAFF
DNA: TGTGCCAGTAGTATTTCGGTGAACACTGAAGCTTTCTTT

V: TRBV12-3/TRBV12-4
J: TRBJ1-1
size: .
D: TRBD1
CDR3: CASRQGIGTEAFF
DNA: TGTGCCAGCCGACAGGGTATCGGCACTGAAGCTTTCTTT

V: TRBV2
J: TRBJ2-7
size: .
D: TRBD1
CDR3: CASAWDRYYEQYF
DNA: TGTGCCAGCGCATGGGACAGATACTACGAGCAGTACTTC

V: TRBV6-5
J: TRBJ1-2
size: .
D: .
CDR3: CASSWTWDNYGYTF
DNA: TGTGCCAGCAGCTGGACATGGGATAACTATGGCTACACCTTC

V: TRBV2
J: TRBJ1-5
size: .
D: .
CDR3: CASSAVPTGFFSNQPQHF
DNA: TGTGCCAGCAGTGCGGTCCCGACAGGATTTTTTAGCAATCAGCCCCAGCATTTT

V: TRBV5-5
J: TRBJ1-2
size: few
D: TRBD1
CDR3: CASSSGTGTFGYTF
DNA: TGTGCCAGCAGCTCCGGGACAGGGACCTTTGGCTACACCTTC

V: TRBV7-9
J: TRBJ2-1
size: .
D: TRBD1
CDR3: CASSPPGQGYNEQFF
DNA: TGTGCCAGCAGCCCGCCGGGACAGGGCTACAATGAGCAGTTCTTC

V: TRBV14
J: TRBJ2-7
size: few
D: .
CDR3: CASSQALEQYF
DNA: TGTGCCAGCAGCCAAGCCCTCGAGCAGTACTTC

V: TRBV19
J: TRBJ1-6
size: .
D: .
CDR3: CASSPSTDRQGDFGIYNSPLHF
DNA: TGTGCCAGTAGTCCCTCCACGGACCGGCAGGGCGATTTCGGTATCTATAATTCACCCCTCCACTTT

V: TRBV4-3
J: TRBJ1-2
size: .
D: TRBD1
CDR3: CASSQDHLPGTGANGYTF
DNA: TGCGCCAGCAGCCAAGATCACTTACCCGGGACAGGGGCGAACGGCTACACCTTC

V: TRBV6-4
J: TRBJ1-6
size: .
D: .
CDR3: CASSEGGNSPLHF
DNA: TGTGCCAGCAGTGAGGGGGGTAATTCACCCCTCCACTTT

V: TRBV15
J: TRBJ2-7
size: once
D: .
CDR3: CATSRPQGYEQYF
DNA: TGTGCCACCAGCAGGCCTCAGGGCTACGAGCAGTACTTC

V: TRBV12-2
J: TRBJ1-6
size: .
D: .
CDR3: CASRSKMGVLGQGVIFYSPLHF
DNA: TGTGCAAGTCGCTCCAAGATGGGCGTCTTGGGACAGGGCGTCATCTTTTATTCACCCCTCCACTTT

V: TRBV6-2/TRBV6-3
J: TRBJ2-2
size: .
D: .
CDR3: CASSYLPAGELFF
DNA: TGTGCCAGCAGTTACTTGCCGGCCGGGGAGCTGTTTTTT

V: TRBV7-2
J: TRBJ1-5
size: .
D: TRBD1
CDR3: CASSAQGGPQHF
DNA: TGTGCCAGCAGCGCGCAGGGGGGCCCCCAGCATTTT

V: TRBV9
J: TRBJ2-5
size: .
D: .
CDR3: CASSVRGSHQETQYF
DNA: TGTGCCAGCAGCGTTAGAGGTAGCCACCAAGAGACCCAGTACTTC

V: TRBV4-1
J: TRBJ2-7
size: .
D: .
CDR3: CASSRDRSGYEQYF
DNA: TGCGCCAGCAGCCGAGACAGAAGCGGATACGAGCAGTACTTC

V: TRBV9
J: TRBJ2-5
size: .
D: .
CDR3: CASSSGNGETQYF
DNA: TGTGCCAGCAGCTCAGGGAATGGAGAGACCCAGTACTTC

V: TRBV18
J: TRBJ2-7
size: .
D: TRBD1
CDR3: CASSPFGTGSYEQYF
DNA: TGTGCCAGCTCACCGTTCGGGACAGGTTCCTACGAGCAGTACTTC

V: TRBV10-1
J: TRBJ2-2
size: .
D: .
CDR3: CASSDQIANTGELFF
DNA: TGCGCCAGCAGTGATCAGATCGCGAACACCGGGGAGCTGTTTTTT

V: TRBV30
J: TRBJ2-6
size: .
D: .
CDR3: CAWSGQGVSSGANVLTF
DNA: TGTGCCTGGAGTGGGCAGGGCGTCTCCTCTGGGGCCAACGTCCTGACTTTC

V: TRBV14
J: TRBJ2-5
size: .
D: .
CDR3: CASSLSVTGFETQYF
DNA: TGTGCCAGCAGTCTAAGTGTCACAGGGTTTGAGACCCAGTACTTC

V: TRBV5-1
J: TRBJ2-5
size: .
D: .
CDR3: CASSLQDVRETQYF
DNA: TGCGCCAGCAGCCTACAGGACGTCAGGGAGACCCAGTACTTC

V: TRBV19
J: TRBJ2-6
size: .
D: .
CDR3: CASSIPGKGSGANVLTF
DNA: TGTGCCAGTAGTATCCCCGGGAAAGGGTCTGGGGCCAACGTCCTGACTTTC

V: TRBV6-5
J: TRBJ2-5
size: .
D: TRBD1
CDR3: CASSYSNRGETQYF
DNA: TGTGCCAGCAGTTACTCGAACAGGGGGGAGACCCAGTACTTC

V: TRBV6-1
J: TRBJ1-5
size: .
D: .
CDR3: CASSEQGGEPQHF
DNA: TGTGCCAGCAGTGAACAAGGTGGAGAGCCCCAGCATTTT

V: TRBV6-5
J: TRBJ2-1
size: .
D: TRBD1
CDR3: CASVRDSSSYNEQFF
DNA: TGTGCCAGCGTCCGGGACAGTAGCTCCTACAATGAGCAGTTCTTC

V: TRBV5-6
J: TRBJ1-2
size: .
D: .
CDR3: CASSLDWGGAGYTF
DNA: TGTGCCAGCAGCTTGGATTGGGGTGGGGCTGGCTACACCTTC

V: TRBV9
J: TRBJ1-1
size: .
D: .
CDR3: CASSVGNWAPEAFF
DNA: TGTGCCAGCAGCGTAGGTAATTGGGCGCCTGAAGCTTTCTTT

V: TRBV4-2
J: TRBJ1-1
size: .
D: .
CDR3: CASSQDLYRNRAEAFF
DNA: TGTGCCAGCAGCCAAGATCTTTACCGAAACCGGGCTGAAGCTTTCTTT

V: TRBV2
J: TRBJ1-1
size: few
D: .
CDR3: CASGLLTFGTEAFF
DNA: TGTGCCAGCGGACTTCTAACCTTCGGCACTGAAGCTTTCTTT

V: TRBV18
J: TRBJ1-2
size: .
D: TRBD1
CDR3: CASSPTTGNGYTF
DNA: TGTGCCAGCTCACCGACGACAGGGAATGGCTACACCTTC

V: TRBV10-3
J: TRBJ1-6
size: .
D: TRBD1
CDR3: CAISITGEANSPLHF
DNA: TGTGCCATCAGTATTACAGGGGAAGCAAATTCACCCCTCCACTTT

V: TRBV7-2
J: TRBJ1-6
size: .
D: TRBD1
CDR3: CASSHMGQGNSPLHF
DNA: TGTGCCAGCAGCCATATGGGACAGGGAAATTCACCCCTCCACTTT

V: TRBV5-1
J: TRBJ2-2
size: .
D: TRBD2
CDR3: CASSPGLAGANTGELFF
DNA: TGCGCCAGCAGCCCCGGACTAGCGGGGGCAAACACCGGGGAGCTGTTTTTT

V: TRBV29-1
J: TRBJ2-1
size: .
D: TRBD1
CDR3: CSVTGMGEQFF
DNA: TGCAGCGTGACAGGGATGGGTGAGCAGTTCTTC

V: TRBV4-1
J: TRBJ2-1
size: .
D: .
CDR3: CASTPGHQGINEQFF
DNA: TGCGCCAGCACCCCGGGACACCAAGGGATTAATGAGCAGTTCTTC

V: TRBV25-1
J: TRBJ1-5
size: .
D: .
CDR3: CASSWGGDQPQHF
DNA: TGTGCCAGCAGTTGGGGAGGTGACCAGCCCCAGCATTTT

V: TRBV5-1
J: TRBJ1-5
size: .
D: .
CDR3: CASSLAGEAQPQHF
DNA: TGCGCCAGCAGCTTGGCAGGGGAAGCGCAGCCCCAGCATTTT

V: TRBV19
J: TRBJ2-2
size: .
D: TRBD1
CDR3: CASKGQGTTGELFF
DNA: TGTGCCAGTAAAGGACAGGGGACCACCGGGGAGCTGTTTTTT

V: TRBV20-1
J: TRBJ2-3
size: .
D: .
CDR3: CSARTGDTQYF
DNA: TGCAGTGCCCGTACAGGGGATACGCAGTATTTT

V: TRBV5-4
J: TRBJ2-7
size: .
D: .
CDR3: CASSLGGAPEQYF
DNA: TGTGCCAGCAGCTTAGGAGGGGCCCCCGAGCAGTACTTC

V: TRBV18
J: TRBJ2-3
size: .
D: .
CDR3: CASSPRTDSTDTQYF
DNA: TGTGCCAGCTCACCACGGACAGATAGCACAGATACGCAGTATTTT

V: TRBV19
J: TRBJ1-2
size: once
D: .
CDR3: CASSIDRGGNGYTF
DNA: TGTGCCAGTAGTATAGATCGTGGAGGGAATGGCTACACCTTC

V: TRBV6-5
J: TRBJ1-6
size: .
D: .
CDR3: CASSPGANSPLHF
DNA: TGTGCCAGCAGTCCGGGAGCGAATTCACCCCTCCACTTT